This TCR beta chain was sequenced in a study of human T cells and chemical hapten exposure (dated by TCRdb to the early 2020s). Concerning the study at large: For sensitization, 2% DPC in acetone was applied to a 2 cm by 2 cm area of upper inner arm skin. Throughout the roughly 23-week study period, patients were also given weekly therapeutic DPC doses on the scalp. Patch testing was performed on the upper back with Finn chambers containing 0.01% DPC, and the patch tests were scored after 6 days according to International Contact Dermatitis Research Group standards. The patient cohort, mostly female, included alopecia areata with under or over 50% scalp involvement, alopecia totalis and alopecia universalis. The libraries were sequenced as a pool, and the TCR yield per sample differed mostly because of small variations in library volumes within the pool. This study followed changes in the peripheral blood TCR repertoire in vivo during primary and secondary sensitization of alopecia patients to the hapten diphenylcyclopropenone (DPC). Blood samples were taken from patients before sensitization (week 0) and then at 2, 6 and about 24 weeks after DPC sensitization. For TCR sequencing, blood came from about 28 alopecia patients at anywhere from one to four time points (pre-sensitization, 2, 6 and 24 weeks).

The receptor library was made with RACE. Sequencing was performed on a NextSeq 500. Library preparation attached unique molecular identifiers to individual cDNA molecules for quantitative, reproducible TCR counting. For every blood RNA sample, sequencing covered both the TCR alpha and TCR beta chains. The study's own analysis went as follows. A median of around 96,000 TCRs per sample was observed, with a range of 23,224 to 690,600. The Decombinator software suite was used to annotate V, J and CDR3 in the TCR reads. For the PS versus PT1 abundance plots, all samples were subsampled to the same number of TCRs (28,000). TCRs were defined as expanded if absent before sensitization and observed at least eight times at the 2-week time point. Through fastp at Q25 and MiXCR, TCRdb rebuilt clones from the public reads, retaining in-frame beta chains. One record per CDR3 amino acid sequence lists the most common genes and DNA. These V and J calls originate from TCRdb's pipeline instead of the authors' own analysis. For this sample there are 110,000 to 150,000 distinct CDR3 sequences; 10% to 15% appear just once. Under 1.5% of the sample is in the top ten clones.

Here is what the overall study found, with its caveats: Significantly more large CDR3 similarity clusters were formed by expanded TCRs than by pre-sensitization or healthy control sets, consistent with antigen-driven responses. A positive correlation was found between the number of PT1 expanded TCRs and patch test score, with significance reached at thresholds 8, 16 and 32 but not 4. After repeated subsampling, changes were observed in the strength of the expansion versus patch-test correlation and in the threshold at which the correlation became significant. DPC sensitization did not change the number of TCRs with a frequency above 1 in 1000, and there was no evidence of changes in global repertoire structure. Because all patients had alopecia, a presumed autoimmune disease, the immune response of the patients might differ from that of healthy individuals.

V is cut back by 7 bases and J by 4 bases, with 8 bases in the junction unmatched. CDR1 and CDR2 are drawn from the germline V gene: SQVTM, ANQGSEA. The CDR3 goes from the cysteine to the phenylalanine over 14 residues. The only DNA kept is the CDR3, 42 bases in frame from the first base. The time point label on this specimen signifies: patch test 2, 6 weeks after DPC sensitization. Interpreted using the paper, the treatment or condition label stands for: therapeutic diphenylcyclopropenone sensitization with weekly scalp DPC. At each patch-test visit, blood was drawn before the patch test was applied. To be eligible, patients had to be aged 18 to 70, diagnosed with alopecia and judged suitable for DPC therapy, while pregnant patients were excluded. Total RNA was extracted from unfractionated whole blood that had been collected in Tempus Blood RNA tubes. With regard to this clonotype: The antigen it binds to is not known. Nothing much larger sits one base from this clone, and base qualities are not available.

The receptor was derived from a woman between 45 and 60 years old with alopecia areata. Some clones in this sample may be carry-over from other donors' samples. The material sequenced was whole blood, taken in connection with sensitization to the hapten diphenylcyclopropenone (DPC). The chain couples TRBV29-1 to TRBJ2-3; TRBD1 lines up with 10 middle nucleotides. The DNA sequence follows: TGCAGCGCTTACCGGGACAGGGGACCAGATACGCAGTATTTT. Its product reads: CSAYRDRGPDTQYF.